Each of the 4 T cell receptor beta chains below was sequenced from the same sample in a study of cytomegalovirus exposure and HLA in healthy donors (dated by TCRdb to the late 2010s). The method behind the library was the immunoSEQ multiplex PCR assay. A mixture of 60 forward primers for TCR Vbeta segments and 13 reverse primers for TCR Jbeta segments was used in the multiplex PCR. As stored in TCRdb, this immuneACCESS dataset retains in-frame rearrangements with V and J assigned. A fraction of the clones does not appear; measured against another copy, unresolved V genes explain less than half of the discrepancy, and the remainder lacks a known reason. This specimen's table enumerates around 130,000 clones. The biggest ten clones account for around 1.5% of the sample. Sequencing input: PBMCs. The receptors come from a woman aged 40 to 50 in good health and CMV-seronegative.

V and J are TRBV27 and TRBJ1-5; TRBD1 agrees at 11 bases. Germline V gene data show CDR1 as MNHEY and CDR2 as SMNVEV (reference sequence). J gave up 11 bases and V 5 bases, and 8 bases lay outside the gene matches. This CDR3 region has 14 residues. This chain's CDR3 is CASSLGQGARAQHF. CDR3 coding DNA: TGTGCCAGCAGTCTAGGACAGGGGGCCCGGGCCCAGCATTTT.

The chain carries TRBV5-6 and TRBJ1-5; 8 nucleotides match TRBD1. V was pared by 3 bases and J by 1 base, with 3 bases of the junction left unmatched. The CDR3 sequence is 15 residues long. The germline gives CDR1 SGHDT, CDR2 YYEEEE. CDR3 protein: CASSSTGVSNQPQHF. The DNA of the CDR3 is TGTGCCAGCAGCTCGACAGGGGTGAGCAATCAGCCCCAGCATTTT.

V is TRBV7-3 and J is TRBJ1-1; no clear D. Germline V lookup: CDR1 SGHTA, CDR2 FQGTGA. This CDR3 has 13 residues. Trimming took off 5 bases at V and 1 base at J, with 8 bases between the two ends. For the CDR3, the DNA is TGTGCCAGCAGCCTGGAGCGGAACACTGAAGCTTTCTTT. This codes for CASSLERNTEAFF.

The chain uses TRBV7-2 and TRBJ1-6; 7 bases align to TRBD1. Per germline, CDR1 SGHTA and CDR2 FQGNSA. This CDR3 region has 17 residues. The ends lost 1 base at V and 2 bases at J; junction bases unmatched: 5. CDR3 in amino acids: CASSLDGQATYNSPLHF. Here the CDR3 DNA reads TGTGCCAGCAGCTTAGACGGACAGGCCACCTATAATTCACCCCTCCACTTT.